These 30 T cell receptor beta chains originate from one sample sequenced in a study of cytomegalovirus exposure and HLA in healthy donors. PCR amplification relied on 60 Vbeta primers (plus 13 Jbeta primers). The method was immunoSEQ multiplex PCR; TCRdb's version includes in-frame clones alone and lacks a portion of them. The sample has 200,000 to 250,000 clones; 70% to 85% are singletons. The sample consisted of PBMCs. The source is a woman between 40 and 50 years old in good health and CMV-seronegative.

This clone was seen repeatedly, ten times or more. The chain joins TRBV7-9 to TRBJ2-7; D is possibly TRBD1 (5 bases). CDR3 length: 12 residues. The V end was cut by 10 bases, the J end by 1 base, with 11 bases between. Germline CDR1 and CDR2: SEHNR and FQNEAQ (reference sequence). The CDR3 is CATDTQSYEQYF. CDR3 nucleotide sequence: TGTGCCACGGACACTCAATCCTACGAGCAGTACTTC.

This clone appeared a few times. The V call is TRBV6-1, the J call TRBJ1-5; TRBD1 might be the D (5 bases). The CDR3 covers 15 residues. V shed 0 bases and J shed 6 bases, with 12 bases lying between them. CDR1 MNHNS and CDR2 SASEGT come from the germline V gene. CDR3 loop: CASSEADGAVQPQHF. The CDR3, as DNA: TGTGCCAGCAGTGAAGCCGATGGGGCTGTTCAGCCCCAGCATTTT.

The CDR3 loop reads CASSLVQSGGNSPLHF. CDR3 sequence (DNA): TGCGCCAGCAGCTTGGTTCAATCAGGGGGCAACTCACCCCTCCACTTT. The chain carries TRBV5-1 and TRBJ1-6, with TRBD1 matching 8 bases. The CDR3 spans 16 residues. V lost 0 bases to trimming and J lost 10 bases; unmatched junction nucleotides: 9. Per germline, CDR1 SGHRS and CDR2 YFSETQ.

The chain employs TRBV2 and TRBJ1-5, with D perhaps TRBD1 (5 bases). Trimming shortened V by 8 bases and J by 2 bases, and 16 bases separated the two germline ends. This CDR3 has 15 amino acids. Germline CDR1 and CDR2: SNHLY and FYNNEI. The CDR3 protein is CASEQGTSGNQPQHF. CDR3 DNA: TGTGCCAGCGAGCAGGGAACAAGCGGCAATCAGCCCCAGCATTTT.

The chain is built from TRBV7-2 and TRBJ2-3; possible D gene TRBD2, 5 bases. The CDR3 is 14 amino acids. Trimming stripped 3 bases from V and 3 bases from J, with 10 bases between. CDR1 is SGHTA, CDR2 FQGNSA, per germline. CDR3 sequence (DNA): TGTGCCAGCAGCTTCGACGCGGGTACAGATACGCAGTATTTT. This sequence encodes CASSFDAGTDTQYF.

Note on this clone: Different DNA sequences within this sample yield the same CDR3. The CDR3 sequence: CASSVVTDTGELFF. The CDR3 bases are TGTGCCAGCAGCGTAGTCACGGACACCGGGGAGCTGTTTTTT. The rearrangement uses TRBV9 and TRBJ2-2; D call uncertain. This CDR3 region has 14 residues. CDR1 is SGDLS and CDR2 is YYNGEE in the germline V gene. Trimming took 0 bases from V and 3 from J, leaving 6 bases between them.

The chain combines TRBV13 with TRBJ1-5, with D possibly TRBD1 on 6 matching bases. Germline CDR1 reads PRHDT; CDR2 reads FYEKMQ (reference sequence). This CDR3 is built from 12 residues. The V end lost 5 bases, the J end lost 7 bases, and 9 bases lay between the germline ends. In nucleotides, the CDR3 is TGTGCCAGCAGCCCAGGGGAACAGCCCCAGCATTTT. This sequence encodes CASSPGEQPQHF.

The CDR3 DNA follows: TGTGCCAGCTCACCAGAGGGTTGGGGCTACACCTTC. This codes for CASSPEGWGYTF. J is TRBJ1-2 and V is TRBV18; D is uncertain. This CDR3 has 12 amino acids. V lost 2 bases to trimming and J lost 8 bases, with 9 bases between them. The germline CDR1 and CDR2 sequences are KGHSH and LQKENI.

The rearrangement joins TRBV9 to TRBJ2-3, with D maybe TRBD2 (6 bases). The CDR3 sequence is 16 residues long. Trimming removed 0 bases from V and 0 bases from J, with 11 bases in between. The germline V gene has CDR1 SGDLS and CDR2 YYNGEE. The CDR3 here is CASSVGLATSTDTQYF. The CDR3 region has the DNA TGTGCCAGCAGCGTAGGGCTAGCGACTAGCACAGATACGCAGTATTTT.

The chain couples TRBV21-1 to TRBJ2-1; TRBD2 reflects the table's D call only, with no check against the DNA. TRBV21-1 is reported as a pseudogene. This CDR3 contains 18 residues. The CDR3 sequence is CASSELLAGGPDHNEQFF. Written as DNA, the CDR3 is TGTGCCAGCAGCGAACTACTAGCGGGGGGGCCCGATCACAATGAGCAGTTCTTC.

In nucleotides, the CDR3 is TGTGCCAGGGCACCCCAGGGGGGTGGGAATGAGCAGTTCTTC. Translating gives CARAPQGGGNEQFF. This chain links TRBV19 with TRBJ2-1; D might be TRBD1 (7 bases). Trimming shortened V by 9 bases and J by 7 bases, and 19 bases separated the two germline ends. Germline V gene lookup returns CDR1 LNHDA and CDR2 SQIVND (reference sequence). The CDR3 has 14 amino acids.

This clone has a handful of counts. V gene TRBV5-1 combines with J gene TRBJ2-5; 11 bases fit TRBD2. The germline V gene has CDR1 SGHRS and CDR2 YFSETQ. The V and J ends lost 3 bases and 4 bases, in that order; junction bases with no gene match: 5. The CDR3 is 15 residues long. CDR3 residues: CASSSVAGGIETQYF. The CDR3 coding sequence is TGCGCCAGCAGCTCCGTAGCGGGGGGGATAGAGACCCAGTACTTC.

V usage is TRBV19 and J usage is TRBJ2-1, with D possibly being TRBD1 (6 bases). V was trimmed by 5 bases and J by 9 bases, leaving 20 bases between them. CDR1 and CDR2 (germline): LNHDA, SQIVND (reference sequence). The CDR3 runs to 15 residues. CDR3 in amino acids: CASSFQSGVLGEQFF. The CDR3 DNA is TGTGCCAGTAGTTTCCAGTCAGGGGTCCTCGGTGAGCAGTTCTTC.

This clone was found many times. The J gene is TRBJ1-6, the V gene TRBV19; 9 bases are shared with TRBD1. There are 16 residues in the CDR3. V was clipped by 5 bases and J by 8 bases; unmatched bases: 10. Germline loops: CDR1 LNHDA, CDR2 SQIVND (reference sequence). The DNA for the CDR3 is TGTGCCAGTAGTGGGACAGGGTGGGGTTTGGATTCACCCCTCCACTTT. Amino acids: CASSGTGWGLDSPLHF.

Concerning this clone: The same CDR3 arises from other DNA sequences in this sample as well. The V gene is TRBV30, the J gene TRBJ1-3; no clear D gene. The length of the CDR3 is 12 residues. Germline CDR1 reads GTSNPN; CDR2 reads SVGIG (reference sequence). The V end was cut by 2 bases, the J end by 1 base, with 3 bases between. The CDR3 DNA reads TGTGCCTGGAGTTCGTCTGGAAACACCATATATTTT. This encodes CAWSSSGNTIYF.

The chain carries TRBV7-6 and TRBJ1-1; D remains unclear. Germline V gene sequence: CDR1 SGHVS, CDR2 FNYEAQ. V was cut by 3 bases and J by 4 bases, with 9 bases left in between. This CDR3 has 13 amino acids. The CDR3 loop is CASSFSLGTEAFF. The CDR3 region has the DNA TGTGCCAGCAGCTTCAGTCTTGGCACTGAAGCTTTCTTT.

The rearrangement links TRBV10-3 to TRBJ1-6; TRBD1 matches at 7 bases. There are 14 residues in the CDR3. The germline gives CDR1 ENHRY, CDR2 SYGVKD. V lost 10 bases, J lost 9 bases, and 12 bases stayed unmatched. CDR3 in amino acids: CATRADRESSPLHF. The CDR3 DNA reads as TGTGCCACCAGAGCTGACAGGGAAAGTTCACCCCTCCACTTT.

The chain has TRBV27 and TRBJ2-1; D is ambiguous. The CDR3 covers 15 residues. Trimming left V 5 bases short and J 5 bases short, with 16 bases between. The V gene's germline CDR1 is MNHEY and CDR2 SMNVEV (reference sequence). The CDR3 loop is CASSLWAAENNEQFF. The CDR3 DNA sequence: TGTGCCAGCAGTCTCTGGGCAGCCGAGAACAATGAGCAGTTCTTC.

This rearrangement joins TRBV4-3 to TRBJ2-7, with D possibly matching TRBD2 (6 bases). V shed 0 bases and J shed 5 bases, with 14 bases lying between them. The length of the CDR3 is 15 residues. Germline CDR1 is LGHNA and CDR2 is YSLEER. CDR3 residues: CASSQDRGLFDEQYF. Written as DNA, the CDR3 is TGCGCCAGCAGCCAAGACCGGGGACTCTTCGACGAGCAGTACTTC.

The rearrangement joins TRBV27 to TRBJ1-2; maybe TRBD1 (5 bases). V was clipped by 10 bases and J by 4 bases, with 22 bases between them. There are 15 residues in the CDR3. The germline V gene has CDR1 MNHEY and CDR2 SMNVEV (reference sequence). As DNA, the CDR3 is TGTGCCACCTCAGAAGCTGGAGGGGACGGCTATGGCTACACCTTC. Translating gives CATSEAGGDGYGYTF.

The chain links TRBV7-9 to TRBJ1-3; the D gene is possibly TRBD1 (5 bases). The CDR3 contains 15 residues. Germline V lookup: CDR1 SEHNR, CDR2 FQNEAQ (reference sequence). Trimming removed 5 bases from V and 3 bases from J, with 14 bases in between. The CDR3 loop reads CASSPRGTFGNTIYF. The CDR3 DNA reads TGTGCCAGCAGCCCCCGGGGGACTTTTGGAAACACCATATATTTT.

The chain carries TRBV7-8 and TRBJ1-2; D unresolved. The ends were cut back, 3 bases at V and 4 bases at J, with 12 bases in the middle. The CDR3 totals 14 residues. Germline V gene lookup returns CDR1 SGHVS and CDR2 FQNEAQ. CDR3 in DNA: TGTGCCAGCAGCTTTGCATCGCGGGGCTATGGCTACACCTTC. This sequence encodes CASSFASRGYGYTF.

This clone showed up just a few times. This chain connects TRBV5-1 to TRBJ2-1; 10 bases line up with TRBD2. The V gene end was trimmed by 0 bases and the J gene end by 5 bases; junction bases not matched to a gene: 2. CDR3 size: 15 residues. CDR1 and CDR2 (germline): SGHRS, YFSETQ. DNA of the CDR3: TGCGCCAGCAGCTTGGAAGCGGGGGGGAACAATGAGCAGTTCTTC. This sequence encodes CASSLEAGGNNEQFF.

The genes are TRBV11-2 and TRBJ2-5, with TRBD1 as a possible D gene (5 bases). The CDR3 contains 17 residues. Trimming pared 5 bases from V and 6 bases from J, leaving 25 bases between. CDR1 SGHAT and CDR2 FQNNGV come from the germline V gene. CDR3: CASSRRSGSDIRKTQYF. CDR3 sequence (DNA): TGTGCCAGCAGCCGCAGATCAGGGTCCGACATTAGGAAGACCCAGTACTTC.

The V and J genes are TRBV5-8 and TRBJ1-2; 12 bases align to TRBD1. V lost 4 bases to trimming and J lost 8 bases; unmatched junction nucleotides: 6. Germline values: CDR1 SGHTS, CDR2 YDEGEE. CDR3 length: 14 amino acids. CDR3 amino acids: CASSTRDRGHGYTF. The DNA for the CDR3 is TGTGCCAGCAGCACCCGGGACAGGGGGCACGGCTACACCTTC.

V and J are TRBV11-3 and TRBJ2-2, with TRBD2 matching 8 bases. This CDR3 is built from 17 residues. V was pared by 3 bases and J by 6 bases, with 12 bases of the junction left unmatched. Germline-derived CDR1 and CDR2 are SGHNT and YENEEA. Written as DNA, the CDR3 is TGTGCCAGCAGCTTCCCGGGACTAGGAGCTTCTCCCGGGGAGCTGTTTTTT. It is translated as CASSFPGLGASPGELFF.

V and J are TRBV30 and TRBJ1-6; D is possibly TRBD1 (5 bases). Deletions cut 6 bases from V and 0 bases from J, with 18 bases between. This CDR3 region has 17 residues. Germline-derived CDR1 and CDR2 are GTSNPN and SVGIG (reference sequence). The CDR3 DNA follows: TGTGCCTGTTATGGGGGACTGCTAAGCTCCTATAATTCACCCCTCCACTTT. Amino acids: CACYGGLLSSYNSPLHF.

The chain combines TRBV27 with TRBJ2-1, with a weak D call TRBD2 (5 bases). The CDR3 sequence is 15 residues long. From germline, CDR1 is MNHEY and CDR2 SMNVEV (reference sequence). The V gene lost 2 bases and the J gene lost 8 bases, with 16 bases spanning the gap. The CDR3 nucleotides are TGTGCCAGCAGTTTAAGACCCGGGGTTTGGGATGAGCAGTTCTTC. This gives the protein CASSLRPGVWDEQFF.

This clone was found once. V usage is TRBV7-2 and J usage is TRBJ2-5, with D perhaps matching TRBD2 (6 bases). The last part of the DNA fits TRBJ2-7 better; the J call may be wrong. The CDR3 is 13 residues long. Germline CDR1 is SGHTA and CDR2 is FQGNSA. CDR3 residues: CASSPRGAYEQYF. CDR3 DNA: TGTGCCAGCAGCCCGCGGGGCGCATACGAGCAGTACTTC.

The rearrangement links TRBV11-2 to TRBJ1-1; D is perhaps TRBD1 (5 bases). The V and J ends lost 2 bases and 7 bases respectively, with 17 bases between them. CDR1 and CDR2 (germline): SGHAT, FQNNGV. CDR3 length: 15 amino acids. The CDR3 here is CASSLNRFPINEAFF. Written as DNA, the CDR3 is TGTGCCAGCAGCTTAAACAGGTTTCCGATAAATGAAGCTTTCTTT.